Listed below are T cell receptor beta chains from one sample, sequenced in a study of Ad26.COV2.S vaccination and SARS-CoV-2 variants. Here immunoSEQ multiplex PCR was the method, and the copy in TCRdb shows in-frame clones only, minus some. The table records about 350,000 clones, 75% to 90% of them present only once. Sequences were derived from peripheral blood, sampled in a trial of Ad26.COV2.S vaccine versus placebo. These receptors were obtained from a person aged 18-60 years who received the Ad26.COV2.S COVID-19 vaccine or a placebo. The CDR3 runs from the conserved cysteine through the conserved F or W. A D gene is named only where the DNA matches it firmly. Rows give clone size only sometimes, using once, few, many, or a class for an expanded clone.

V	size	D	J	length	CDR3	DNA
TRBV20-1	-	-	TRBJ1-2	11	CSARGLYGYTF	TGCAGTGCTAGAGGCCTCTATGGCTACACCTTC
TRBV7-9	-	-	TRBJ1-6	12	CASSPPYSPLHF	TGTGCCAGCAGTCCTCCTTATTCACCCCTCCACTTT
TRBV5-1	few	TRBD2	TRBJ2-5	15	CASSLEVAGPETQYF	TGCGCCAGCAGCTTGGAGGTAGCGGGACCAGAGACCCAGTACTTC
TRBV27	-	TRBD2	TRBJ2-5	12	CASRLAGGTQYF	TGTGCCAGCCGACTAGCGGGAGGGACCCAGTACTTC
TRBV7-2	-	-	TRBJ1-2	13	CASSLGYSYGYTF	TGTGCCAGCAGCCTTGGGTATTCCTATGGCTACACCTTC
TRBV10-3	-	-	TRBJ1-1	14	CAISPDRSNTEAFF	TGTGCCATCAGTCCCGATAGATCGAACACTGAAGCTTTCTTT
TRBV18	-	-	TRBJ1-1	14	CASSSMISNTEAFF	TGTGCCAGCTCTTCCATGATATCCAACACTGAAGCTTTCTTT
TRBV18	-	TRBD1	TRBJ1-5	15	CASSLGTGGNQPQHF	TGTGCCAGCTCACTTGGGACAGGGGGTAATCAGCCCCAGCATTTT
TRBV6-1	-	-	TRBJ2-3	15	CASSEVGPSTDTQYF	TGTGCCAGCAGTGAAGTGGGCCCTAGCACAGATACGCAGTATTTT
TRBV12-3/TRBV12-4	once	TRBD1	TRBJ2-5	13	CASSFEGGETQYF	TGTGCCAGCAGTTTTGAAGGGGGCGAGACCCAGTACTTC
TRBV10-3	-	-	TRBJ2-7	12	CAIMDQAYEQYF	TGTGCCATCATGGACCAAGCCTACGAGCAGTACTTC
TRBV3-1/TRBV3-2	once	-	TRBJ2-2	15	CASSLATSSTGELFF	TGTGCCAGCAGCCTCGCGACTAGTAGCACCGGGGAGCTGTTTTTT
TRBV5-1	-	-	TRBJ1-1	15	CASSLLPDGNTEAFF	TGCGCCAGCAGCTTGCTGCCGGACGGGAACACTGAAGCTTTCTTT
TRBV5-1	-	TRBD1	TRBJ1-5	15	CASSLQGESNQPQHF	TGCGCCAGCAGCTTGCAGGGGGAGAGCAATCAGCCCCAGCATTTT
TRBV19	once	-	TRBJ2-7	15	CASSIAGTTDYEQYF	TGTGCCAGTAGTATAGCCGGGACAACGGACTACGAGCAGTACTTC
TRBV6-5	once	TRBD1	TRBJ2-4	13	CASSPRGKNIQYF	TGTGCCAGCAGCCCCAGGGGGAAAAACATTCAGTACTTC
TRBV6-2/TRBV6-3	-	TRBD1	TRBJ2-7	18	CASSSVPGQGASVYEQYF	TGTGCCAGCAGTTCGGTCCCGGGACAGGGGGCGAGCGTCTACGAGCAGTACTTC
TRBV9	few	-	TRBJ1-5	13	CASSANSNQPQHF	TGTGCCAGCAGCGCGAATAGCAATCAGCCCCAGCATTTT
TRBV6-6	-	-	TRBJ2-7	18	CASSRYPPSTERGYEQYF	TGTGCCAGCAGTCGATACCCTCCTTCTACAGAGAGGGGGTACGAGCAGTACTTC
TRBV19	-	-	TRBJ1-6	17	CASSIVITVEGNSPLHF	TGTGCCAGTAGTATTGTAATAACCGTGGAGGGGAATTCACCCCTCCACTTT
TRBV5-6	-	-	TRBJ1-4	14	CASSRVAENEKLFF	TGTGCCAGCAGCCGGGTGGCAGAGAATGAAAAACTGTTTTTT
TRBV1	many	-	TRBJ1-6	15	CTSSQGQGPNSPLHF	TGCACCAGCAGCCAAGGACAGGGGCCAAATTCACCCCTCCACTTT
TRBV6-5	-	TRBD1	TRBJ1-6	15	CASTTGVNNGSPLHF	TGTGCCAGTACCACAGGGGTTAATAACGGTTCACCCCTCCACTTT
TRBV19	-	-	TRBJ2-7	11	CASSMGAEQYF	TGTGCCAGTAGTATGGGGGCCGAGCAGTACTTC
TRBV11-2	-	-	TRBJ1-4	15	CASSLQGGVGEKLFF	TGTGCCAGCAGCTTACAGGGCGGCGTGGGAGAAAAACTGTTTTTT
TRBV19	-	-	TRBJ1-6	17	CASSIQFPDLYNSPLHF	TGTGCCAGTAGTATTCAGTTCCCAGACCTCTATAATTCACCCCTCCACTTT
TRBV10-1	-	TRBD2	TRBJ2-3	12	CASGDYTDTQYF	TGCGCCAGCGGGGACTACACAGATACGCAGTATTTT
TRBV5-4	-	TRBD2	TRBJ2-1	15	CASSLAAGGRSEQFF	TGTGCCAGCAGCTTGGCAGCGGGGGGTCGAAGTGAGCAGTTCTTC
TRBV13	-	-	TRBJ2-7	12	CASSPGRYEQYF	TGTGCCAGCAGCCCGGGCCGCTACGAGCAGTACTTC
TRBV5-1	-	-	TRBJ1-2	14	CASSQGTPWTGYTF	TGCGCCAGCAGCCAAGGGACTCCCTGGACAGGCTACACCTTC
TRBV28	-	-	TRBJ1-1	12	CASTLLNTEAFF	TGTGCCAGCACCCTGTTGAACACTGAAGCTTTCTTT
TRBV19	-	TRBD2	TRBJ2-7	16	CASSRTGTRISYEQYF	TGTGCCAGTAGCCGAACCGGGACTAGAATCTCCTACGAGCAGTACTTC
TRBV6-5	-	-	TRBJ1-6	12	CASRGGVPPLHF	TGTGCCAGCAGGGGTGGGGTACCACCCCTCCACTTT
TRBV28	-	-	TRBJ1-4	18	CASSSPRGLGGTNEKLFF	TGTGCCAGCAGTTCACCCCGTGGGTTGGGTGGCACTAATGAAAAACTGTTTTTT
TRBV30	-	-	TRBJ2-6	19	CAWSPRRGRIFSGANVLTF	TGTGCCTGGAGCCCCAGGCGCGGCAGGATCTTCTCTGGGGCCAACGTCCTGACTTTC
TRBV2	-	-	TRBJ2-7	12	CASRERTYEQYF	TGTGCCAGCAGGGAGCGGACCTACGAGCAGTACTTC
TRBV28	-	TRBD2	TRBJ2-1	15	CASSLRTSGRVEQFF	TGTGCCAGCAGTTTACGGACTAGCGGGAGGGTTGAGCAGTTCTTC
TRBV4-1	few	TRBD1	TRBJ2-7	15	CASSLAGTGIYEQYF	TGCGCCAGCAGCCTCGCCGGGACAGGGATCTACGAGCAGTACTTC
TRBV5-1	-	-	TRBJ2-5	15	CASSLMNPFQETQYF	TGCGCCAGCAGCCTCATGAATCCGTTCCAAGAGACCCAGTACTTC
TRBV2	-	-	TRBJ2-7	14	CASSVNAGWDEQYF	TGTGCCAGCAGTGTAAATGCAGGGTGGGACGAGCAGTACTTC
TRBV7-8	-	TRBD1	TRBJ2-7	15	CASSYKRTGGSEQYF	TGTGCCAGCAGCTACAAAAGGACAGGGGGCTCCGAGCAGTACTTC
TRBV12-3/TRBV12-4	few	TRBD1	TRBJ2-7	13	CASSRTGGLEQYF	TGTGCCAGCAGCAGGACAGGGGGTTTGGAGCAGTACTTC
TRBV2	-	-	TRBJ1-5	13	CASSLGGFQPQHF	TGTGCCAGCAGTTTAGGCGGCTTTCAGCCCCAGCATTTT
TRBV20-1	-	-	TRBJ1-2	11	CSAQGVTGYTF	TGCAGTGCCCAGGGAGTTACTGGCTACACCTTC
TRBV7-3	-	TRBD2	TRBJ2-7	15	CASSLLAGGPHEQYF	TGTGCCAGCAGCTTACTGGCGGGAGGGCCCCACGAGCAGTACTTC
TRBV7-2	-	TRBD2	TRBJ2-3	15	CASSLVAGRTDTQYF	TGTGCCAGCAGCTTAGTAGCGGGGCGGACAGATACGCAGTATTTT
TRBV7-9	-	TRBD1	TRBJ1-2	16	CASNPGTGIRFSGYTF	TGTGCCAGCAACCCCGGGACAGGGATCCGATTCAGTGGCTACACCTTC
TRBV9	-	-	TRBJ1-1	14	CASSPRDSGGEAFF	TGTGCCAGCAGCCCCAGAGACAGTGGTGGAGAAGCTTTCTTT
TRBV5-1	-	-	TRBJ2-2	18	CASSLTSSRPIWVGELFF	TGCGCCAGCAGCCTAACTAGCTCCAGGCCGATATGGGTCGGGGAGCTGTTTTTT